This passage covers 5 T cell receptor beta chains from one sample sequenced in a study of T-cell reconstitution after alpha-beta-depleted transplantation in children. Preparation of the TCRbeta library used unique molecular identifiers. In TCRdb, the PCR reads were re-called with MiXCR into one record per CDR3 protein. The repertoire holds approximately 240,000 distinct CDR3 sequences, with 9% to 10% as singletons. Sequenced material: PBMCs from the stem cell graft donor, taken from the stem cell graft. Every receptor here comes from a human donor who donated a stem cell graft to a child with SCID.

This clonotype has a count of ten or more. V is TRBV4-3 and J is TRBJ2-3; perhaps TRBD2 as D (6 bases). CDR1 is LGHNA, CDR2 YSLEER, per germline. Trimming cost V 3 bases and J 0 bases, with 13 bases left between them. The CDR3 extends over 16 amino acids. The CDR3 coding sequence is TGCGCCAGCAGCCAGGGGGGAGCATCTAGCACAGATACGCAGTATTTT. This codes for CASSQGGASSTDTQYF.

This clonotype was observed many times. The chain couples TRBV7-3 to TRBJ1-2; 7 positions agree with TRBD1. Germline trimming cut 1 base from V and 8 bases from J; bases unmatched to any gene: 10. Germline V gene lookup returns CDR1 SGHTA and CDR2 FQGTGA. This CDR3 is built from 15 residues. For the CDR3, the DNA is TGTGCCAGCAGCTTAAGGGGCAGGGGGGATGTCGGCTACACCTTC. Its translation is CASSLRGRGDVGYTF.

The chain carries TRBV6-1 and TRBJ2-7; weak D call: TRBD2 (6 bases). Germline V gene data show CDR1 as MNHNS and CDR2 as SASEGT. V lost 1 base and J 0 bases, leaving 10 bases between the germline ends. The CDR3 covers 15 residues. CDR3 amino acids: CASSEDGGDSYEQYF. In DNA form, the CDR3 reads TGTGCCAGCAGTGAAGACGGCGGGGACTCCTACGAGCAGTACTTC.

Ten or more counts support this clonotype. The CDR3 region has the DNA TGCGCCAGCAGCCTCCCTCGAGGACAGGGCGTAGGGACCCAGTACTTC. Encoded protein: CASSLPRGQGVGTQYF. The chain has TRBV5-1 and TRBJ2-5; TRBD1 aligns across 8 bases. V shed 4 bases, J shed 7 bases, and the junction held 15 bases outside the gene matches. Germline CDR1 reads SGHRS; CDR2 reads YFSETQ. The CDR3 is 16 residues long. The full variable domain, with the rest looked up from reference TRBV5-1 and TRBJ2-5, is KAGVTQTPRYLIKTRGQQVTLSCSPISGHRSVSWYQQTPGQGLQFLFEYFSETQRNKGNFPGRFSGRQFSNSRSEMNVSTLELGDSALYLCASSLPRGQGVGTQYFGPGTRLLVL.

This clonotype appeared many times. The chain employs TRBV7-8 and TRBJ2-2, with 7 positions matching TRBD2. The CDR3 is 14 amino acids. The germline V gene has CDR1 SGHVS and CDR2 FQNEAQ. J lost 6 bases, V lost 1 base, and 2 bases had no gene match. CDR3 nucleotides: TGTGCCAGCAGCTTAGTTGCGGGGGCCGGGGAGCTGTTTTTT. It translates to CASSLVAGAGELFF.